The source of this TCR beta chain is a study of blood T cell repertoires in COVID-19. Study-wide context: Sites in the United States, Italy and Spain provided acute and convalescent COVID-19 samples.

The CDR3 sequence is 14 residues long. With 3 bases removed from V and 4 bases from J, the gap between germline ends came to 10 bases. Per the germline V gene, CDR1 is KGHSH and CDR2 is LQKENI. The assay was immunoSEQ multiplex PCR, and TCRdb's table has in-frame clones only and misses some. This table has over 200,000 clones, approximately 84% appearing once. A few counts support this clone. The chain carries TRBV18 and TRBJ1-5; D uncertain. The receptor's source is a man in his fifties with active or convalescent COVID-19. Sequenced: peripheral blood. The CDR3 spells CASSPDFPNQPQHF. DNA of the CDR3: TGTGCCAGCTCACCCGACTTTCCAAATCAGCCCCAGCATTTT.